This T cell receptor (beta chain) was profiled in a study of T-cell memory formation after mild COVID-19. Findings of the study overall: The finding that pre-infection memory included some responding clones suggested that cross-reactive memory joined. Contracting CD8+ clones were enriched in EMRA, CD4+ mainly in CM and EM.

UMIs and sample barcodes were carried by the TCR alpha and TCR beta cDNA libraries that 5'RACE produced using constant-segment primers. Via MiXCR, TCRdb re-called the 5' RACE reads, giving one row per CDR3 protein. The profile shows about 430,000 distinct CDR3 sequences, less than 25% of them singletons. Worth noting for this clonotype: Its cognate antigen is unknown.

Trimming removed 0 bases at V and 0 bases at J, with 9 bases between. The CDR3 is 15 amino acids. Germline V CDR1 and CDR2: SGHRS, YFSETQ. This clonotype was obtained from an adult woman who had mild COVID-19 (a few samples of this study predate the infection). Cell type and time point are not known. The sequencing sample was made of PBMCs or a T cell subset sorted from them (not recorded which). The chain has TRBV5-1 and TRBJ1-1, with unresolved D. The CDR3 nucleotides are TGCGCCAGCAGCTTGGTGGGTCATATGAACACTGAAGCTTTCTTT. Translating it yields CASSLVGHMNTEAFF.